The next 6 T cell receptor beta chains were all read from a single sample in a study of prognosis after radiotherapy for stage I lung cancer. Two-round multiplex PCR, the amplification method, yielded TCR beta CDR3 from genomic DNA. First-round PCR, the initial amplification, used primers specific to each TRBV and TRBJ gene. TCRdb ran MiXCR on the multiplex PCR reads and lists one entry per CDR3 protein. There are approximately 41,000 distinct CDR3 sequences in the sample; around 22% occur only once, and around a quarter lies in the top ten. The sample here was PBMCs, taken before or after stereotactic body radiation therapy (not recorded which). The receptor set was obtained from a donor over 45 with non-small cell lung cancer.

This clonotype was seen ten or more times. The chain combines TRBV19 with TRBJ1-1, with D uncertain. The CDR3 totals 13 residues. The ends were cut back, 0 bases at V and 5 bases at J, with 7 bases in the middle. The germline CDR1 and CDR2 sequences are LNHDA and SQIVND (reference sequence). The CDR3 nucleotides are TGTGCCAGTAGTATAGATCGAGGGACTGAAGCTTTCTTT. As protein: CASSIDRGTEAFF.

This clonotype has a count of ten or more. V gene TRBV19 combines with J gene TRBJ1-2; weak D call: TRBD1 (5 bases). CDR3 size: 14 residues. V was trimmed by 5 bases and J by 8 bases, leaving 18 bases between them. Per the germline V gene, CDR1 is LNHDA and CDR2 is SQIVND (reference sequence). CDR3 coding DNA: TGTGCCAGTAGTCCCGCCAGGGACCCGGGGGGCTACACCTTC. Its translation: CASSPARDPGGYTF.

As concerns this clonotype: This could be a read error, since a much larger clone is one nucleotide away. The chain joins TRBV3-1 to TRBJ2-1; no firm D call. In germline, CDR1 is LGHDT, CDR2 YNNKEL (reference sequence). V was clipped by 1 base and J by 4 bases, with 11 bases between them. This CDR3 has 15 residues. DNA for the CDR3: TGTGCCAGCAGCCAAGCCCCTTCTAAATACAATGAGCAGTTCTTC. This gives the protein CASSQAPSKYNEQFF.

This clonotype was counted at least ten times. The gene calls are TRBV28 and TRBJ2-5, with 7 bases matching TRBD2. After removal of 10 bases from V and 5 bases from J, the junction contained 16 bases not matched to a gene. The CDR3 length is 15 residues. Germline V gives CDR1 MDHEN, CDR2 SYDVKM. The chain's CDR3 is CANPKPKRDFETQYF. The CDR3 DNA sequence: TGTGCCAACCCAAAACCAAAGCGGGACTTTGAGACCCAGTACTTC. Filled out from reference TRBV28 and TRBJ2-5, the complete variable domain reads DVKVTQSSRYLVKRTGEKVFLECVQDMDHENMFWYRQDPGLGLRLIYFSYDVKMKEKGDIPEGYSVSREKKERFSLILESASTNQTSMYLCANPKPKRDFETQYFGPGTRLLVL.

This clonotype was seen many times. The CDR3 here is CASSQDLAGAPYEQYF. For the CDR3, the DNA is TGTGCCAGCAGCCAAGATCTAGCGGGAGCTCCCTACGAGCAGTACTTC. The chain joins TRBV4-2 to TRBJ2-7; 10 bases line up with TRBD2. V dropped 0 bases and J dropped 2; count of bases not matched to a gene: 4. The CDR3 has 16 residues. From germline, CDR1 is LGHNA and CDR2 YNFKEQ.

The table lists this clonotype with many counts. The rearrangement uses TRBV6-2 or TRBV6-3 and TRBJ2-1; 7 positions agree with TRBD2. Unmatched junction bases numbered 13, after V lost 6 bases and J lost 8 bases. The CDR3 covers 15 residues. Germline assignment: CDR1 MNHEY and CDR2 SVGEGT. The DNA of the CDR3 is TGTGCCAGCAGGCGAAGCGGGGCCCGGCTCTATGAGCAGTTCTTC. This sequence encodes CASRRSGARLYEQFF.